This passage covers 15 T cell receptor beta chains from one sample sequenced in a study of shared clonotypes between healthy human individuals. Clones were sequenced by immunoSEQ multiplex PCR, and TCRdb holds only the in-frame ones, with some missing. The table shows some 1.5 million clones, with approximately 98% occurring only once. Sequencing used naive CD4+ T cells sorted from blood. Subset of the sample: CD45RA+ positively selected. The receptors derive from a man aged 25-45 years in good health.

This clone was observed once. The V and J genes are TRBV19 and TRBJ2-7; D possibly matches TRBD1 or TRBD2 (5 bases each). The CDR3 consists of 15 residues. Looked up from germline, CDR1 is LNHDA and CDR2 is SQIVND (reference sequence). Deletions cut 1 base from V and 4 bases from J, with 14 bases between. The CDR3 region is CASSIGWDGGYEQYF. The CDR3 DNA reads TGTGCCAGTAGTATAGGGTGGGACGGAGGTTACGAGCAGTACTTC.

The chain recombines TRBV25-1 with TRBJ1-4; a possible D gene is TRBD1 (5 bases). Germline V gives CDR1 MGHDK, CDR2 SYGVNS. The CDR3 is 15 residues long. The V end lost 5 bases, the J end lost 5 bases, and 15 bases lay between the germline ends. The chain's CDR3 is CASSPPGTVNEKLFF. The DNA for the CDR3 is TGTGCCAGCAGTCCTCCCGGGACCGTGAATGAAAAACTGTTTTTT.

CDR3 sequence: CASRFSAGGSSYNEQFF. CDR3 bases: TGCGCCAGCCGTTTTAGTGCGGGAGGGAGCTCCTACAATGAGCAGTTCTTC. The gene calls are TRBV23-1 and TRBJ2-1; 9 bases fit TRBD2. TRBV23-1 is filed as an ORF, its function uncertain. The CDR3 loop spans 17 amino acids. Trimming cost V 8 bases and J 0 bases; bases outside gene matches: 11.

Comment on this clone: In the same sample, other DNA sequences code for this CDR3. The V gene is TRBV5-5, the J gene TRBJ2-7, with 8 bases aligning to TRBD1. Germline V CDR1 and CDR2: SGHKS, YYEKEE (reference sequence). With 0 bases clipped from V and 4 bases from J, the junction kept 3 bases outside the gene matches. The CDR3 totals 14 residues. This CDR3 reads CASSLAGGSYEQYF. CDR3 in DNA: TGTGCCAGCAGCTTGGCAGGGGGCTCGTACGAGCAGTACTTC. Using reference TRBV5-5 and TRBJ2-7 for the parts outside the CDR3, the full variable domain is DAGVTQSPTHLIKTRGQQVTLRCSPISGHKSVSWYQQVLGQGPQFIFQYYEKEERGRGNFPDRFSARQFPNYSSELNVNALLLGDSALYLCASSLAGGSYEQYFGPGTRLTVT.

The chain carries TRBV5-1 and TRBJ2-1; TRBD2 matches 7 bases. In germline, CDR1 is SGHRS, CDR2 YFSETQ. V gave up 7 bases and J gave up 8 bases; unmatched junction bases: 12. The CDR3 totals 14 residues. Here the CDR3 DNA reads TGCGCCAGCTTACGGGGCGGGAGTGACGATGAGCAGTTCTTC. Translation gives CASLRGGSDDEQFF.

The chain links TRBV19 to TRBJ1-5; 9 positions match TRBD1. The V gene's germline CDR1 is LNHDA and CDR2 SQIVND (reference sequence). With 7 bases clipped from V and 3 bases from J, the junction kept 10 bases outside the gene matches. This CDR3 contains 16 residues. The CDR3 DNA follows: TGTGCCAGTACCTCTTATGGGACAGGGACCAATCAGCCCCAGCATTTT. This gives the protein CASTSYGTGTNQPQHF.

This clone was picked up one time. This rearrangement joins TRBV27 to TRBJ2-1; the match to TRBD2 covers 7 bases. J gave up 9 bases and V 8 bases, and 10 bases lay outside the gene matches. CDR1 MNHEY and CDR2 SMNVEV come from the germline V gene (reference sequence). The length of the CDR3 is 13 residues. CDR3 amino acids: CASSMEAGTEQFF. The CDR3 DNA reads as TGTGCCAGCTCCATGGAAGCGGGAACTGAGCAGTTCTTC.

This clone appeared once. This chain links TRBV5-1 with TRBJ2-3; D may be TRBD1 (5 bases). Germline CDR1 SGHRS, CDR2 YFSETQ. The CDR3 length is 16 residues. V lost 0 bases, J lost 2 bases, and 13 bases lay in between. The CDR3 reads CASSLVQGSNTDTQYF. The CDR3 DNA sequence: TGCGCCAGCAGCTTGGTGCAGGGAAGTAACACAGATACGCAGTATTTT.

The chain joins TRBV6-5 to TRBJ1-4, with D uncertain. The CDR3 runs 15 residues. Per the germline V gene, CDR1 is MNHEY and CDR2 is SVGAGI. The V and J ends lost 6 bases and 0 bases respectively, with 11 bases between them. CDR3 bases: TGTGCCAGCAGCAACCCGCGAGCAACTAATGAAAAACTGTTTTTT. This codes for CASSNPRATNEKLFF.

This chain joins TRBV19 and TRBJ2-1; the match to TRBD2 covers 11 bases. Germline CDR1 is LNHDA and CDR2 is SQIVND (reference sequence). This CDR3 has 17 amino acids. V trimming: 6 bases; J trimming: 4 bases; junction bases outside the gene matches: 11. The CDR3 loop is CASSGTSGNYQYNEQFF. In nucleotides, the CDR3 is TGTGCCAGTAGCGGGACTAGCGGTAATTATCAGTACAATGAGCAGTTCTTC.

The chain joins TRBV7-3 to TRBJ2-2; no clear D. CDR1 SGHTA and CDR2 FQGTGA come from the germline V gene. The CDR3 totals 16 residues. Trimming stripped 2 bases from V and 4 bases from J, with 14 bases between. The CDR3 nucleotides are TGTGCCAGCAGCTTAGGAAGTAGGCTTTCCACCGGGGAGCTGTTTTTT. Translating it yields CASSLGSRLSTGELFF.

This clone was found once. The chain has TRBV11-3 and TRBJ1-1; TRBD1 might be the D (5 bases). V was pared by 0 bases and J by 2 bases, with 7 bases between. The CDR3 is 14 residues long. Germline assignment: CDR1 SGHNT and CDR2 YENEEA. The CDR3 nucleotides are TGTGCCAGCAGCTTAGATGACAGCAACACTGAAGCTTTCTTT. Protein sequence: CASSLDDSNTEAFF.

This rearrangement joins TRBV7-9 to TRBJ1-2; TRBD1 matches 10 bases. Germline trimming cut 5 bases from V and 6 bases from J; bases unmatched to any gene: 9. Germline assignment: CDR1 SEHNR and CDR2 FQNEAQ (reference sequence). The CDR3 is made up of 15 amino acids. CDR3 region: CASSIGQGVGNGYTF. DNA for the CDR3: TGTGCCAGCAGCATTGGACAGGGGGTAGGAAATGGCTACACCTTC.

The rearrangement uses TRBV11-2 and TRBJ1-3; D remains ambiguous. The germline V gene encodes CDR1 SGHAT and CDR2 FQNNGV. The V gene lost 6 bases and the J gene lost 2 bases, with 11 bases spanning the gap. This CDR3 has 14 amino acids. The CDR3 loop reads CASSPAGAGNTIYF. The DNA for the CDR3 is TGTGCCAGCAGTCCTGCAGGAGCTGGAAACACCATATATTTT. The variable domain in full, with the rest retrieved from reference TRBV11-2 and TRBJ1-3, is EAGVAQSPRYKIIEKRQSVAFWCNPISGHATLYWYQQILGQGPKLLIQFQNNGVVDDSQLPKDRFSAERLKGVDSTLKIQPAKLEDSAVYLCASSPAGAGNTIYFGEGSWLTVV.

The chain joins TRBV10-3 to TRBJ2-7; D uncertain. Looked up from germline, CDR1 is ENHRY and CDR2 is SYGVKD. The V end was cut by 6 bases, the J end by 0 bases, with 12 bases between. This CDR3 comprises 14 residues. The CDR3 sequence: CAIRGSGSSYEQYF. DNA of the CDR3: TGTGCCATCAGGGGGTCGGGCAGCTCCTACGAGCAGTACTTC.